The 20 T cell receptor beta chains below were found in one sample sequenced in a study of blood T cell repertoires in COVID-19. Method: immunoSEQ multiplex PCR; TCRdb's copy keeps in-frame clones and lacks some. The sample includes tens of thousands of clones, about 81% of them seen just once. Sequenced material: peripheral blood. These receptors came from a woman over 75 with acute or convalescent COVID-19.

This chain links TRBV19 with TRBJ1-6; 7 bases line up with TRBD1. Trimming cost V 9 bases and J 10 bases; bases outside gene matches: 12. The CDR3 is made up of 14 amino acids. Germline-derived CDR1 and CDR2 are LNHDA and SQIVND (reference sequence). In DNA, the CDR3 is TGTGCCAGCAAGCCCACAGGGGTTGGGTCACCCCTCCACTTT. Amino acids: CASKPTGVGSPLHF.

The chain employs TRBV7-2 and TRBJ1-2, with D unresolved. The V end lost 6 bases, the J end lost 4 bases, and 12 bases lay between the germline ends. From germline, CDR1 is SGHTA and CDR2 FQGNSA. The CDR3 covers 13 residues. This chain's CDR3 is CASSFPRGYGYTF. The CDR3 coding sequence is TGTGCCAGCAGTTTTCCCCGAGGCTATGGCTACACCTTC.

The chain employs TRBV5-4 and TRBJ2-7; TRBD1 matches 7 bases. Germline V gene data show CDR1 as SGHNT and CDR2 as YYREEE (reference sequence). The CDR3 is made up of 13 amino acids. The junction had 5 bases not matched to a gene; V was cut back by 3 bases and J by 5 bases. CDR3 bases: TGTGCCAGCAGCTCGACAGGGAACGACGAGCAGTACTTC. Its protein is CASSSTGNDEQYF.

J is TRBJ2-3 and V is TRBV12-5, with 8 positions matching TRBD1. The V and J ends lost 5 bases and 4 bases, in that order; junction bases with no gene match: 8. The CDR3 length is 15 residues. Germline lookup yields CDR1 LGHNT and CDR2 FRNRAP. CDR3 in amino acids: CASGLDRGGADTQYF. Written as DNA, the CDR3 is TGTGCTAGTGGTCTCGACAGGGGAGGCGCAGATACGCAGTATTTT.

This chain links TRBV5-1 with TRBJ2-3; 16 bases map to TRBD2. The length of the CDR3 is 20 residues. Trimming removed 4 bases from V and 5 bases from J; junction bases left unmatched: 16. Germline V lookup: CDR1 SGHRS, CDR2 YFSETQ. CDR3 region: CASSPMGTSGRAWALDTQYF. The CDR3 coding sequence is TGCGCCAGCAGCCCGATGGGGACTAGCGGGAGGGCCTGGGCGTTAGATACGCAGTATTTT.

This chain connects TRBV19 to TRBJ2-1; TRBD2 matches at 9 bases. V lost 5 bases, J lost 4 bases, and 12 bases stayed unmatched. The CDR3 spans 17 residues. The germline V gene has CDR1 LNHDA and CDR2 SQIVND (reference sequence). CDR3 coding DNA: TGTGCCAGTAGTCCACCGAAGGCTAGCGGGATTTACAATGAGCAGTTCTTC. It specifies CASSPPKASGIYNEQFF.

This chain uses TRBV10-1 with TRBJ2-7; 8 bases are shared with TRBD2. With V trimmed by 4 bases and J by 3 bases, 5 bases remained unmatched. Germline V gene lookup returns CDR1 WNHNN and CDR2 SYGVQD (reference sequence). The CDR3 covers 14 residues. The CDR3 loop is CASSGLAIVYEQYF. DNA of the CDR3: TGCGCCAGCAGTGGACTAGCGATTGTCTACGAGCAGTACTTC.

The rearrangement links TRBV6-6 to TRBJ1-2; perhaps TRBD1 as D (6 bases). CDR1 MNHNY and CDR2 SVGAGI come from the germline V gene (reference sequence). The V and J ends lost 2 bases and 7 bases respectively, with 20 bases between them. The CDR3 loop spans 16 amino acids. CDR3 residues: CASSYKPPGAGVGYTF. In DNA, the CDR3 is TGTGCCAGCAGTTACAAACCACCAGGGGCAGGGGTTGGCTACACCTTC.

The CDR3: CASSRNEQFF. CDR3 DNA: TGTGCCAGCAGCCGCAATGAGCAGTTCTTC. The genes are TRBV28 and TRBJ2-1; D is ambiguous. The CDR3 totals 10 residues. Germline CDR1 reads MDHEN; CDR2 reads SYDVKM. V gave up 6 bases and J gave up 6 bases, with 3 bases separating them.

CDR3 nucleotide sequence: TGTGCCAGCAGTACAGACAGGGGGATAGACGAGCAGTACTTC. Protein: CASSTDRGIDEQYF. The chain combines TRBV7-9 with TRBJ2-7; 9 bases align to TRBD1. Trimming removed 6 bases from V and 5 bases from J; junction bases left unmatched: 8. Germline V gene lookup returns CDR1 SEHNR and CDR2 FQNEAQ (reference sequence). The CDR3 contains 14 residues.

The chain joins TRBV5-1 to TRBJ2-7, with a weak D call TRBD1 (5 bases). V lost 5 bases, J lost 5 bases, and 23 bases lay in between. The CDR3 runs to 16 residues. From germline, CDR1 is SGHRS and CDR2 YFSETQ. The CDR3, as DNA: TGCGCCAGCAGGTATTGGGCTGGTACAGGACCTAACGAGCAGTACTTC. Translating gives CASRYWAGTGPNEQYF.

The chain carries TRBV18 and TRBJ2-2, with TRBD2 matching 8 bases. The CDR3 has 15 residues. V trimming: 3 bases; J trimming: 6 bases; junction bases outside the gene matches: 6. The germline V gene encodes CDR1 KGHSH and CDR2 LQKENI. CDR3 in DNA: TGTGCCAGCTCACCCCAACGGGAGGGGTCCGGGGAGCTGTTTTTT. It specifies CASSPQREGSGELFF.

The chain carries TRBV19 and TRBJ1-4; 11 nucleotides line up with TRBD1. CDR1 and CDR2 from the germline V gene are LNHDA and SQIVND (reference sequence). This CDR3 is 15 amino acids long. V lost 7 bases to trimming and J lost 13 bases; unmatched junction nucleotides: 14. CDR3 loop: CASTPGGQGAKVLFF. DNA of the CDR3: TGTGCCAGTACCCCCGGAGGACAGGGGGCGAAGGTACTGTTTTTT.

This rearrangement joins TRBV5-1 to TRBJ1-1; TRBD1 matches at 7 bases. This CDR3 has 15 amino acids. CDR1 is SGHRS and CDR2 is YFSETQ in the germline V gene. The V gene end was trimmed by 5 bases and the J gene end by 5 bases; junction bases not matched to a gene: 12. The DNA of the CDR3 is TGCGCCAGCAGGCCCGATACCCAACAGGGGACTGAAGCTTTCTTT. Translated: CASRPDTQQGTEAFF.

In its sample, this clone was seen a few times. The chain joins TRBV9 to TRBJ2-2; the D gene is possibly TRBD2 (6 bases). CDR3 length: 16 amino acids. Germline CDR1 reads SGDLS; CDR2 reads YYNGEE. Trimming shortened V by 4 bases and J by 2 bases, and 15 bases separated the two germline ends. The CDR3 DNA sequence: TGTGCCAGCAGCCCTGGGACTGGCCGTAACACCGGGGAGCTGTTTTTT. Protein sequence: CASSPGTGRNTGELFF.

The chain uses TRBV27 and TRBJ1-1; D is unresolved. The CDR3 is made up of 15 amino acids. From germline, CDR1 is MNHEY and CDR2 SMNVEV (reference sequence). The V and J ends lost 5 bases and 3 bases respectively, with 16 bases between them. The CDR3 region is CASSLSFTADTEAFF. The CDR3 bases are TGTGCCAGCAGTCTCTCCTTTACCGCGGACACTGAAGCTTTCTTT.

This rearrangement joins TRBV2 to TRBJ2-7; a possible D gene is TRBD2 (6 bases). CDR1 is SNHLY, CDR2 FYNNEI, per germline. Trimming removed 7 bases from V and 2 bases from J, with 21 bases in between. This CDR3 is 16 amino acids long. Here the CDR3 DNA reads TGTGCCAGCACCAAGACTAGTTTACGTCCTCCCTACGAGCAGTACTTC. As protein: CASTKTSLRPPYEQYF.

V and J are TRBV15 and TRBJ1-3; 7 bases match TRBD1. CDR3 length equals 16 residues. Trimming removed 5 bases from V and 6 bases from J; junction bases left unmatched: 13. Germline values: CDR1 LNHNV, CDR2 YYDKDF (reference sequence). The CDR3 DNA follows: TGTGCCACCAGCCGAGGGGGCAGGGACTTGAAAAACACCATATATTTT. Protein: CATSRGGRDLKNTIYF.

In this sample, this clone turned up a few times. This chain connects TRBV10-3 to TRBJ2-7, with TRBD1 matching 11 bases. The CDR3 extends over 17 amino acids. CDR1 and CDR2 from the germline V gene are ENHRY and SYGVKD. With V trimmed by 5 bases and J by 2 bases, 11 bases remained unmatched. As DNA, the CDR3 is TGTGCCATCAGTCGGTGGGGGGACAGGGGGTTTGCCTACGAGCAGTACTTC. Encoded protein: CAISRWGDRGFAYEQYF.

The gene calls are TRBV21-1 and TRBJ2-1; TRBD2 reflects the table's D call only, with no check against the DNA. TRBV21-1 is annotated as a pseudogene. CDR3 length: 16 residues. CDR3: CASSKAGGLTRNEQFF. In nucleotides, the CDR3 is TGTGCCAGCAGCAAAGCGGGAGGCCTGACCAGAAATGAGCAGTTCTTC.